These 30 T cell receptor beta chains were sequenced from one sample in a study of blood T cell repertoires in COVID-19 (dated by TCRdb to about 2020). Library prep was done by the immunoSEQ multiplex PCR assay. TCRdb holds this immuneACCESS table with in-frame rearrangements only. Some clones are missing; in checked studies, unresolved V genes explain under half, and the rest has no known cause. This sample comprises about 150,000 clones, 75% to 90% of them detected only once. About 0.58% of the sample comes from the top ten. The sample consisted of peripheral blood. These receptors were obtained from a man between 60 and 75 years old with acute or convalescent COVID-19.

The gene calls are TRBV6-5 and TRBJ2-5, with 7 bases identical to TRBD1. V was pared by 0 bases and J by 3 bases, with 7 bases of the junction left unmatched. The CDR3 totals 16 residues. Germline V gene sequence: CDR1 MNHEY, CDR2 SVGAGI. The CDR3 region has the DNA TGTGCCAGCAGTTACTCAAGACAGGGAGCCAAAGAGACCCAGTACTTC. Translating gives CASSYSRQGAKETQYF.

The chain uses TRBV9 and TRBJ2-6, with a possible D match to TRBD1 (6 bases). The germline V gene encodes CDR1 SGDLS and CDR2 YYNGEE. The germline V and J ends were trimmed by 2 bases and 0 bases, with 12 bases remaining between them. CDR3 size: 17 residues. The CDR3 DNA is TGTGCCAGCAGCGTCCGAGGGGGAAACTCTGGGGCCAACGTCCTGACTTTC. It translates to CASSVRGGNSGANVLTF.

The J gene is TRBJ1-2, the V gene TRBV6-5, with a possible D match to TRBD1 (6 bases). The CDR3 contains 14 residues. Germline V gene lookup returns CDR1 MNHEY and CDR2 SVGAGI. V was cut by 6 bases and J by 4 bases, with 15 bases left in between. The CDR3, as DNA: TGTGCCAGCAGACAGGGCCCCGTTTCCTATGGCTACACCTTC. Amino acids: CASRQGPVSYGYTF.

This chain uses TRBV19 with TRBJ2-2; TRBD1 matches 9 bases. CDR1 is LNHDA and CDR2 is SQIVND in the germline V gene (reference sequence). The V gene end was trimmed by 10 bases and the J gene end by 6 bases; junction bases not matched to a gene: 18. This CDR3 has 17 amino acids. The CDR3 DNA is TGTGCCACAAGTCCTTTCGCCGGGACAGGGTTCTCCGGGGAGCTGTTTTTT. This codes for CATSPFAGTGFSGELFF.

Turning to this clone: One end of the junction varies from germline; a read error may be responsible. The V gene is TRBV19, the J gene TRBJ1-3; 8 nucleotides line up with TRBD1. The germline V gene encodes CDR1 LNHDA and CDR2 SQIVND (reference sequence). The CDR3 contains 15 residues. CDR3 protein: CTSSTQGAFGNTIYF. CDR3 coding DNA: TGTACCAGTAGTACCCAGGGGGCTTTCGGAAACACCATATATTTT.

V and J are TRBV7-8 and TRBJ2-6, with TRBD1 as a possible D gene (5 bases). This CDR3 contains 14 residues. The V end lost 8 bases, the J end lost 2 bases, and 10 bases lay between the germline ends. The germline V gene has CDR1 SGHVS and CDR2 FQNEAQ. This chain's CDR3 is CASQLQAGANVLTF. In DNA form, the CDR3 reads TGTGCCAGCCAATTACAGGCTGGGGCCAACGTCCTGACTTTC.

This chain joins TRBV6-1 and TRBJ2-2, with D maybe TRBD1 (5 bases). Trimming stripped 4 bases from V and 1 base from J, with 7 bases between. The CDR3 extends over 14 amino acids. In germline, CDR1 is MNHNS, CDR2 SASEGT. CDR3 sequence: CASSVQGNTGELFF. CDR3 bases: TGTGCCAGCAGTGTGCAGGGGAACACCGGGGAGCTGTTTTTT.

The chain combines TRBV11-2 with TRBJ2-2; 9 nucleotides align to TRBD2. The CDR3 covers 16 residues. Germline lookup yields CDR1 SGHAT and CDR2 FQNNGV. V dropped 5 bases and J dropped 1; count of bases not matched to a gene: 5. This CDR3 reads CASSPRSGGNTGELFF. The DNA for the CDR3 is TGTGCCAGCAGCCCCCGTAGCGGGGGGAACACCGGGGAGCTGTTTTTT.

The rearrangement joins TRBV7-9 to TRBJ1-4, with TRBD1 identical over 8 bases. V dropped 4 bases and J dropped 7; count of bases not matched to a gene: 11. This CDR3 region has 16 residues. The germline V gene encodes CDR1 SEHNR and CDR2 FQNEAQ (reference sequence). CDR3 DNA: TGTGCCAGCAGCTCCCTGACAGGGGAAGGTATTGAAAAACTGTTTTTT. Encoded protein: CASSSLTGEGIEKLFF.

CDR3 coding DNA: TGTGCCAGCAGCTTAGTCGCGGCAGGGGGTACCGGGGAGCTGTTTTTT. This gives the protein CASSLVAAGGTGELFF. The J gene is TRBJ2-2, the V gene TRBV7-6; 7 nucleotides match TRBD1. The CDR3 totals 16 residues. From germline, CDR1 is SGHVS and CDR2 FNYEAQ. The V and J ends lost 1 base and 5 bases, in that order; junction bases with no gene match: 7.

The CDR3 loop reads CASSLRANTIYF. The CDR3, as DNA: TGTGCCAGCAGCCTGAGGGCAAACACCATATATTTT. This chain joins TRBV7-9 and TRBJ1-3; D remains ambiguous. V lost 5 bases and J lost 6, with 8 bases in between. From germline, CDR1 is SEHNR and CDR2 FQNEAQ (reference sequence). This CDR3 contains 12 residues. Using reference TRBV7-9 and TRBJ1-3 for the parts outside the CDR3, the full variable domain is DTGVSQNPRHKITKRGQNVTFRCDPISEHNRLYWYRQTLGQGPEFLTYFQNEAQLEKSRLLSDRFSAERPKGSFSTLEIQRTEQGDSAMYLCASSLRANTIYFGEGSWLTVV.

This clone came up once. J is TRBJ1-5 and V is TRBV7-8, with D possibly TRBD1 on 6 matching bases. V lost 3 bases to trimming and J lost 7 bases, with 16 bases between them. Per the germline V gene, CDR1 is SGHVS and CDR2 is FQNEAQ. The CDR3 extends over 15 amino acids. The CDR3 DNA is TGTGCCAGCAGCTTTACACAGGGAAGGAACCAGCCCCAGCATTTT. It encodes CASSFTQGRNQPQHF. Full variable domain (missing parts from reference TRBV7-8 and TRBJ1-5): GAGVSQSPRYKVAKRGQDVALRCDPISGHVSLFWYQQALGQGPEFLTYFQNEAQLDKSGLPSDRFFAERPEGSVSTLKIQRTQQEDSAVYLCASSFTQGRNQPQHFGDGTRLSIL.

There are a few counts of this clone. The gene calls are TRBV4-3 and TRBJ2-2, with a weak D call TRBD2 (7 bases). Germline V gene lookup returns CDR1 LGHNA and CDR2 YSLEER. This CDR3 is built from 16 residues. Deletions cut 4 bases from V and 6 bases from J, with 18 bases between. The DNA of the CDR3 is TGCGCCAGCAGCCCCACTCTGGGGGGGCGGGCCGGGGAGCTGTTTTTT. Translated, it gives CASSPTLGGRAGELFF.

The gene calls are TRBV5-8 and TRBJ2-5; TRBD1 agrees at 10 bases. With V trimmed by 9 bases and J by 9 bases, 20 bases remained unmatched. The germline V gene has CDR1 SGHTS and CDR2 YDEGEE. The CDR3 has 16 amino acids. As DNA, the CDR3 is TGTGCCAACGACGTCCCTCCTGGGTCGGGACAGGGGTCCCAGTACTTC. It codes for CANDVPPGSGQGSQYF.

V gene TRBV30 combines with J gene TRBJ2-3; D might be TRBD2 (5 bases). The length of the CDR3 is 14 residues. The ends were cut back, 5 bases at V and 2 bases at J, with 14 bases in the middle. Germline V gene lookup returns CDR1 GTSNPN and CDR2 SVGIG (reference sequence). In DNA form, the CDR3 reads TGTGCCTGGTCTACTAGTCCCTTCACAGATACGCAGTATTTT. Protein product: CAWSTSPFTDTQYF.

The chain is built from TRBV2 and TRBJ1-2; D not certain. The CDR3 has 13 residues. In germline, CDR1 is SNHLY, CDR2 FYNNEI. Trimming stripped 1 base from V and 4 bases from J, with 7 bases between. The CDR3 is CASSEDSPYGYTF. Here the CDR3 DNA reads TGTGCCAGCAGTGAAGACAGCCCCTATGGCTACACCTTC.

This chain uses TRBV7-2 with TRBJ1-2; no clear D. From germline, CDR1 is SGHTA and CDR2 FQGNSA. This CDR3 spans 15 amino acids. V was trimmed by 5 bases and J by 8 bases, leaving 21 bases between them. CDR3 in amino acids: CASSQDPAGLLGYTF. The DNA of the CDR3 is TGTGCCAGCAGCCAGGATCCAGCAGGCCTATTGGGCTACACCTTC.

V is TRBV5-1 and J is TRBJ1-2; D gene unclear. Per germline, CDR1 SGHRS and CDR2 YFSETQ. The CDR3 runs 15 residues. The V and J ends lost 4 bases and 3 bases respectively, with 16 bases between them. CDR3 sequence: CASSPGSSTYYGYTF. The DNA of the CDR3 is TGCGCCAGCAGCCCCGGGTCCTCTACCTACTATGGCTACACCTTC.

This chain connects TRBV5-6 to TRBJ2-3; 12 positions agree with TRBD2. After removal of 1 base from V and 5 bases from J, the junction contained 2 bases not matched to a gene. The CDR3 has 15 amino acids. CDR1 and CDR2 from the germline V gene are SGHDT and YYEEEE. DNA of the CDR3: TGTGCCAGCAGCTTGAGGACTAGCGGGGAAGATACGCAGTATTTT. As protein: CASSLRTSGEDTQYF.

V is TRBV6-5 and J is TRBJ1-6, with 7 positions matching TRBD1. The germline V gene encodes CDR1 MNHEY and CDR2 SVGAGI. This CDR3 contains 14 residues. V dropped 6 bases and J dropped 10; count of bases not matched to a gene: 9. The CDR3 DNA follows: TGTGCCAGCAGAACCCGGGACAGATACTCACCCCTCCACTTT. It specifies CASRTRDRYSPLHF.

V is TRBV19 and J is TRBJ2-1, with 11 bases fitting TRBD2. J gave up 7 bases and V 3 bases, and 5 bases lay outside the gene matches. The CDR3 is made up of 15 amino acids. Germline V lookup: CDR1 LNHDA, CDR2 SQIVND (reference sequence). The CDR3 reads CASSILAGGPNEQFF. DNA of the CDR3: TGTGCCAGTAGTATTTTAGCGGGAGGGCCTAATGAGCAGTTCTTC. Using reference TRBV19 and TRBJ2-1 for the parts outside the CDR3, the full variable domain is DGGITQSPKYLFRKEGQNVTLSCEQNLNHDAMYWYRQDPGQGLRLIYYSQIVNDFQKGDIAEGYSVSREKKESFPLTVTSAQKNPTAFYLCASSILAGGPNEQFFGPGTRLTVL.

This clone was counted once. The CDR3: CASSPEGTENQPQHF. CDR3 DNA: TGCGCCAGCAGCCCCGAGGGGACAGAAAATCAGCCCCAGCATTTT. The rearrangement links TRBV4-1 to TRBJ1-5; 7 bases match TRBD1. V trimming: 4 bases; J trimming: 4 bases; junction bases outside the gene matches: 7. The CDR3 runs 15 residues. Germline V CDR1 and CDR2: MGHRA, YSYEKL.

This clone occurred once. The same CDR3 also results from other DNA sequences found in this sample. The chain recombines TRBV12-3 or TRBV12-4 with TRBJ2-7; possible D gene TRBD2, 6 bases. This CDR3 has 13 residues. The V end was cut by 2 bases, the J end by 5 bases, with 10 bases between. DNA for the CDR3: TGTGCCAGCAGTTTAAAAGGAGGGAACGAGCAGTACTTC. Translated: CASSLKGGNEQYF.

The rearrangement joins TRBV10-3 to TRBJ1-6, with 8 bases that match TRBD1. Germline trimming cut 6 bases from V and 6 bases from J; bases unmatched to any gene: 7. The length of the CDR3 is 15 residues. Germline CDR1 and CDR2: ENHRY and SYGVKD. CDR3 DNA: TGTGCCATCAGCCCGGACGACAGGGGTAATTCACCCCTCCACTTT. As protein: CAISPDDRGNSPLHF.

The V call is TRBV7-8, the J call TRBJ2-7; D gene unclear. Germline values: CDR1 SGHVS, CDR2 FQNEAQ. Trimming pared 4 bases from V and 2 bases from J, leaving 12 bases between. This CDR3 has 14 amino acids. As DNA, the CDR3 is TGTGCCAGCAGCTCCGAGTCCGTAGCCTACGAGCAGTACTTC. Translated: CASSSESVAYEQYF.

This sequence joins TRBV5-1 and TRBJ2-3, with no clear D. From germline, CDR1 is SGHRS and CDR2 YFSETQ. This CDR3 region has 15 residues. Trimming removed 3 bases from V and 0 bases from J, with 11 bases in between. The CDR3 here is CASSSQRTSTDTQYF. CDR3 in DNA: TGCGCCAGCAGCTCCCAGCGTACTAGCACAGATACGCAGTATTTT.

J is TRBJ1-3 and V is TRBV9; tentative D call: TRBD1 (5 bases). The CDR3 runs to 14 residues. The V and J ends lost 4 bases and 3 bases respectively, with 11 bases between them. CDR1 is SGDLS, CDR2 YYNGEE, per germline. CDR3 in DNA: TGTGCCAGCAGCCCGGGGGATAGTGGAAACACCATATATTTT. This gives the protein CASSPGDSGNTIYF.

The chain links TRBV28 to TRBJ2-4; D remains unclear. Germline CDR1 is MDHEN and CDR2 is SYDVKM. CDR3 size: 18 residues. V dropped 5 bases and J dropped 0 bases, with 20 bases sitting between them. Here the CDR3 DNA reads TGTGCCAGCAGTCCCCCCCTGGAGAGGTACCTAGCCAAAAACATTCAGTACTTC. Translated: CASSPPLERYLAKNIQYF.

This clone has only one observation. CDR3 coding DNA: TGTGCCAGTAGTCCCTGGACTAGCGGGGAGGAGACCCAGTACTTC. Amino acid sequence: CASSPWTSGEETQYF. The gene calls are TRBV19 and TRBJ2-5, with 12 bases aligning to TRBD2. CDR3 length: 15 residues. The ends lost 5 bases at V and 5 bases at J; junction bases unmatched: 6. Germline CDR1 and CDR2: LNHDA and SQIVND (reference sequence).

This clone was found once. CDR3 region: CASSLAGELFF. The CDR3 DNA sequence: TGTGCAAGTAGCCTAGCCGGGGAGCTGTTTTTT. V and J are TRBV6-6 and TRBJ2-2; D ambiguous. The CDR3 extends over 11 amino acids. In germline, CDR1 is MNHNY, CDR2 SVGAGI (reference sequence).